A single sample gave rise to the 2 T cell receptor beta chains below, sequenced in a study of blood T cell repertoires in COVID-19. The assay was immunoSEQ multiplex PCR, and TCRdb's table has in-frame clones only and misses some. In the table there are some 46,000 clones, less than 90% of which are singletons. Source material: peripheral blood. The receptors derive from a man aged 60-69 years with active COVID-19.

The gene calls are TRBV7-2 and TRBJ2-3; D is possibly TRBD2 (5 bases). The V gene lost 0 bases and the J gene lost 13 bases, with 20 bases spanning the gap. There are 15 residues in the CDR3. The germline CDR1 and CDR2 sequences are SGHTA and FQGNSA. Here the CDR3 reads CASSLAWSDSRYKYF. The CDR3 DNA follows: TGTGCCAGCAGCTTAGCCTGGTCGGACTCTCGGTACAAGTATTTT.

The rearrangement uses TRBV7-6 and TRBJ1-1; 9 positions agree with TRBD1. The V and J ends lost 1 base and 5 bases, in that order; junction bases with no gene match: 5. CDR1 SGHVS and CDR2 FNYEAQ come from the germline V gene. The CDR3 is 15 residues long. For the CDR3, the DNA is TGTGCCAGCAGCTTAGAACAGGGGGCGGAAACTGAAGCTTTCTTT. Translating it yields CASSLEQGAETEAFF.